A single T cell receptor (beta chain) is shown here with its context. This record belongs to a study of blood T cell repertoires in COVID-19. On the study more broadly: From the United States, Italy and Spain came samples of acute and convalescent COVID-19. In each case, the material was cDNA or gDNA derived from T cells, B-cell-depleted T cells, or PBMCs.

Per the original methods: The assay estimated nucleated cells by amplifying reference gene primers. Sequencing used immunoSEQ multiplex PCR; TCRdb keeps in-frame clones, though not all of them. The DNA was the basis for D and trimming; V, J and clone size are from that table. This sample has over 100,000 clones, with roughly 90% found just once. The CDR3 has 16 amino acids. The V and J ends lost 5 bases and 1 base, in that order; junction bases with no gene match: 9. CDR1 is LGHNA, CDR2 YSLEER, per germline. The rearrangement uses TRBV4-3 and TRBJ2-5; 8 bases fit TRBD2. The receptor's source is a human donor in a cohort sampled during active COVID-19. Sequencing was done on a sample of peripheral blood. CDR3 bases: TGCGCCAGCAGCTCAGAGATAGCGGGGCCCCAAGAGACCCAGTACTTC. Residues: CASSSEIAGPQETQYF.